The clone carrying this T cell receptor (beta chain) has a count of ten or more. The record originates from a study of tumor and adjacent non-tumor tissue in lung cancer. The template was RNA from unsorted bulk tissue. A modified ARM-PCR protocol with three rounds of nested PCR amplified TCRbeta. MiXCR, applied by TCRdb to the multiplex PCR reads, yields one record per CDR3 protein. The sample records 120,000 or so distinct CDR3 sequences, 60% to 70% being singletons. Trimming cost V 11 bases and J 4 bases; bases outside gene matches: 10. This CDR3 region has 14 residues. The germline gives CDR1 MNHNS, CDR2 SASEGT.

The sequence came from a man younger than 40 with non-small cell lung cancer. Specimen: lung tumor tissue. The chain is built from TRBV6-1 and TRBJ2-1; 8 bases fit TRBD2. The CDR3 nucleotides are TGTGCCGGCACTCCGGGAGGGCCGTACAATGAGCAGTTCTTC. Amino acid sequence: CAGTPGGPYNEQFF.